The source of this T cell receptor beta chain is a study of technical replicates of blood from four donors. The table came from immunoSEQ multiplex PCR; TCRdb's copy has only in-frame clones and leaves some out. Of about 59,000 clones in the sample, about 83% were seen once. Germline CDR1 reads SGHDT; CDR2 reads YYEEEE. J lost 4 bases, V lost 3 bases, and 15 bases had no gene match. The length of the CDR3 is 17 residues. This receptor was taken from a human donor in good health. Some clones in this sample may be carry-over from other donors' samples. This chain joins TRBV5-6 and TRBJ2-5, with TRBD1 identical over 7 bases. Sequencing used PBMCs. In DNA form, the CDR3 reads TGTGCCAGCAGCTCCGAGGGACAGAGCAGCCCTCGAGAGACCCAGTACTTC. This encodes CASSSEGQSSPRETQYF. Variable domain in full (rest from reference TRBV5-6 and TRBJ2-5): DAGVTQSPTHLIKTRGQQVTLRCSPKSGHDTVSWYQQALGQGPQFIFQYYEEEERQRGNFPDRFSGHQFPNYSSELNVNALLLGDSALYLCASSSEGQSSPRETQYFGPGTRLLVL.